This is a list of T cell receptor beta chains from one sample in a study of beta chain features in type 1 diabetes. Clones were read by immunoSEQ multiplex PCR, and TCRdb kept only the in-frame ones, dropping some. The table lists under 550,000 clones, more than 9.5% of them singletons. The sample consisted of naive CD4+ T cells from blood. Receptors originate from a woman aged 18-30 years in good health. The CDR3 runs from the conserved cysteine through the conserved F or W. A D gene is named only where the DNA matches it firmly. Not all rows give a size; the values are once, few, many and, for expanded clones, a class.

size: few; length: 14; V: TRBV9; D: .; J: TRBJ1-3; DNA: TGTGCCAGCAGCGTAGGTAGCTCTGGAAACACCATATATTTT; CDR3: CASSVGSSGNTIYF
size: .; length: 13; V: TRBV7-8; D: .; J: TRBJ1-2; DNA: TGTGCCAGCAGCTTAGCGAGGTACTATGGCTACACCTTC; CDR3: CASSLARYYGYTF
size: few; length: 13; V: TRBV14; D: TRBD1; J: TRBJ1-2; DNA: TGTGCCAGCAGCGCGACAGGGTTCGATGGCTACACCTTC; CDR3: CASSATGFDGYTF
size: few; length: 14; V: TRBV25-1; D: .; J: TRBJ2-3; DNA: TGTGCCAGCTCCTATGGGGGGTGGGCAGATACGCAGTATTTT; CDR3: CASSYGGWADTQYF
size: .; length: 14; V: TRBV7-2; D: TRBD2; J: TRBJ2-7; DNA: TGTGCCAGCAGCCCCCTAGCGGGAGGCGGTGAGCAGTACTTC; CDR3: CASSPLAGGGEQYF
size: .; length: 15; V: TRBV5-1; D: TRBD1; J: TRBJ2-3; DNA: TGCGCCAGCAGCTCCCGGGACAGATACACAGATACGCAGTATTTT; CDR3: CASSSRDRYTDTQYF
size: .; length: 13; V: TRBV19; D: .; J: TRBJ1-1; DNA: TGTGCCAGTAGAGAGGGAGTTTACACTGAAGCTTTCTTT; CDR3: CASREGVYTEAFF
size: few; length: 14; V: TRBV7-3; D: TRBD2; J: TRBJ2-6; DNA: TGTGCCAGCGGGAGGGGCTCTGGGGCCAACGTCCTGACTTTC; CDR3: CASGRGSGANVLTF
size: .; length: 12; V: TRBV29-1; D: TRBD1; J: TRBJ1-2; DNA: TGCAGCGTTGATAGGGGGCGGCATGGCTACACCTTC; CDR3: CSVDRGRHGYTF
size: few; length: 15; V: TRBV7-8; D: TRBD1; J: TRBJ1-1; DNA: TGTGCCAGCAGCTTAGGGGCCCGGGGACAGGGACCCGCTTTCTTT; CDR3: CASSLGARGQGPAFF
size: few; length: 14; V: TRBV6-1; D: .; J: TRBJ2-3; DNA: TGTGCCAGCAGTGAACGGCAGGGCGGAGATACGCAGTATTTT; CDR3: CASSERQGGDTQYF
size: .; length: 15; V: TRBV15; D: .; J: TRBJ2-5; DNA: TGTGCCACCAGCAGAGACCGGGGTCACCAAGAGACCCAGTACTTC; CDR3: CATSRDRGHQETQYF
size: few; length: 16; V: TRBV7-9; D: TRBD1; J: TRBJ1-5; DNA: TGTGCCAGCAGCTTGGGACAGGGGAATAGCAATCAGCCCCAGCATTTT; CDR3: CASSLGQGNSNQPQHF
size: few; length: 15; V: TRBV4-3; D: TRBD1; J: TRBJ1-2; DNA: TGCGCCAGCAGCCAAGATATAATAGGGGGCGTAGACTACACCTTC; CDR3: CASSQDIIGGVDYTF
size: .; length: 13; V: TRBV4-3; D: .; J: TRBJ2-5; DNA: TGCGCCAGCAGACTGAACTGGGGAGAGACCCAGTACTTC; CDR3: CASRLNWGETQYF
size: few; length: 16; V: TRBV7-2; D: TRBD2; J: TRBJ2-1; DNA: TGTGCCAGCAGTATCTCCGGGACTAGCGCCTACAATGAGCAGTTCTTC; CDR3: CASSISGTSAYNEQFF
size: .; length: 13; V: TRBV9; D: .; J: TRBJ1-1; DNA: TGTGCCAGCAGCGTATTGCCCGACACTGAAGCTTTCTTT; CDR3: CASSVLPDTEAFF
size: few; length: 13; V: TRBV28; D: .; J: TRBJ1-4; DNA: TGTGCCAGCCTCTCCGGGACGGATGAAAAACTGTTTTTT; CDR3: CASLSGTDEKLFF
size: few; length: 15; V: TRBV5-4; D: .; J: TRBJ1-4; DNA: TGTGCCAGCAGCTTTGATCCACTCACGAATGAAAAACTGTTTTTT; CDR3: CASSFDPLTNEKLFF
size: .; length: 14; V: TRBV14; D: .; J: TRBJ2-7; DNA: TGTGCCAGCAGCCAAGATTCGGGAGTCAACGAGCAGTACTTC; CDR3: CASSQDSGVNEQYF
size: few; length: 16; V: TRBV7-9; D: .; J: TRBJ2-5; DNA: TGTGCCAGCAGCTTAGTGGTGCAGTGGTACCAAGAGACCCAGTACTTC; CDR3: CASSLVVQWYQETQYF
size: .; length: 16; V: TRBV7-9; D: TRBD1; J: TRBJ2-2; DNA: TGTGCCAGCAGCTTTGTAACAGGGGGGAACACCGGGGAGCTGTTTTTT; CDR3: CASSFVTGGNTGELFF
size: .; length: 13; V: TRBV10-3; D: .; J: TRBJ1-6; DNA: TGTGCCATCAGTGAGTTGGAATATTCACCCCTCCACTTT; CDR3: CAISELEYSPLHF
size: .; length: 13; V: TRBV29-1; D: .; J: TRBJ2-2; DNA: TGCAGCGTTGGTCAGAGTGGAGGTGGGGAGCTGTTTTTT; CDR3: CSVGQSGGGELFF
size: .; length: 11; V: TRBV20-1; D: .; J: TRBJ2-7; DNA: TGCAGTGTCCTTAGGGGCGGCGAGCAGTACTTC; CDR3: CSVLRGGEQYF
size: few; length: 14; V: TRBV7-9; D: .; J: TRBJ2-5; DNA: TGTGCCAGCAGCGCCTCCGGGACCAAAGAGACCCAGTACTTC; CDR3: CASSASGTKETQYF
size: .; length: 12; V: TRBV23-1; D: .; J: TRBJ1-2; DNA: TGCGCCCTATGGCGCCCTAACTATGGCTACACCTTC; CDR3: CALWRPNYGYTF
size: .; length: 14; V: TRBV4-1; D: .; J: TRBJ2-1; DNA: TGCGCCAGCAGCCAAGTGCAACTAGTGGATGAGCAGTTCTTC; CDR3: CASSQVQLVDEQFF
size: few; length: 14; V: TRBV14; D: .; J: TRBJ1-2; DNA: TGTGCCAGCAGCCGATCCGGGACGGCCAGGGGCTACACCTTC; CDR3: CASSRSGTARGYTF
size: few; length: 14; V: TRBV5-1; D: .; J: TRBJ2-5; DNA: TGCGCCAGCAGCCGTATGGCAGGGCAAGAGACCCAGTACTTC; CDR3: CASSRMAGQETQYF
size: few; length: 14; V: TRBV2; D: .; J: TRBJ1-4; DNA: TGTGCCAGCAGTGTTATGGGGATGGATGAAAAACTGTTTTTT; CDR3: CASSVMGMDEKLFF
size: .; length: 16; V: TRBV5-4; D: TRBD2; J: TRBJ2-3; DNA: TGTGCCAGCAGCACGCAGGGACTAGTGTTGACAGATACGCAGTATTTT; CDR3: CASSTQGLVLTDTQYF
size: few; length: 15; V: TRBV18; D: .; J: TRBJ2-5; DNA: TGTGCCAGCTCACCAAGTTATGTGGTGCAAGAGACCCAGTACTTC; CDR3: CASSPSYVVQETQYF
size: .; length: 15; V: TRBV6-5; D: .; J: TRBJ2-2; DNA: TGTGCCAGCAGACCCGACAGGACGGACACCGGGGAGCTGTTTTTT; CDR3: CASRPDRTDTGELFF
size: .; length: 13; V: TRBV19; D: .; J: TRBJ1-5; DNA: TGTGCCAGTAGGGCGACTTATGGTCAGCCCCAGCATTTT; CDR3: CASRATYGQPQHF
size: .; length: 15; V: TRBV27; D: .; J: TRBJ2-1; DNA: TGTGCCAGCAGTTTACGCAGGGGGGACTACAATGAGCAGTTCTTC; CDR3: CASSLRRGDYNEQFF
size: few; length: 14; V: TRBV9; D: .; J: TRBJ2-2; DNA: TGTGCCAGCAGCACTAGGGGGGTCGCCGGGGAGCTGTTTTTT; CDR3: CASSTRGVAGELFF
size: few; length: 14; V: TRBV7-2; D: .; J: TRBJ2-1; DNA: TGTGCCAGCAGCTTAAGCGGCTCCTACAATGAGCAGTTCTTC; CDR3: CASSLSGSYNEQFF
size: few; length: 13; V: TRBV29-1; D: .; J: TRBJ2-5; DNA: TGCAGCGTTGACGCGGCTAGACAAGAGACCCAGTACTTC; CDR3: CSVDAARQETQYF
size: few; length: 15; V: TRBV14; D: TRBD2; J: TRBJ2-3; DNA: TGTGCCAGCAGCCAAGATGGCGCAGGACTAGCGGGAGTAACATTT; CDR3: CASSQDGAGLAGVTF
size: few; length: 13; V: TRBV7-2; D: .; J: TRBJ2-7; DNA: TGTGCCAGCAGCATCCAGAGCTCCTACGAGCAGTACTTC; CDR3: CASSIQSSYEQYF
size: few; length: 15; V: TRBV30; D: .; J: TRBJ2-4; DNA: TGTGCCTGGAACTTCGAGGGCTTAGGCAAAAACATTCAGTACTTC; CDR3: CAWNFEGLGKNIQYF
size: few; length: 11; V: TRBV28; D: .; J: TRBJ2-1; DNA: TGTGCCAGCAGTAGTCCAAATGAGCAGTTCTTC; CDR3: CASSSPNEQFF
size: .; length: 16; V: TRBV7-9; D: TRBD2; J: TRBJ2-6; DNA: TGTGCCAGCAGCTTAGCGTGGACTAGTGGGGCCAACGTCCTGACTTTC; CDR3: CASSLAWTSGANVLTF
size: many; length: 13; V: TRBV29-1; D: TRBD1; J: TRBJ2-7; DNA: TGCAGCGTGGACGGACAGGGATTCTACGAGCAGTACTTC; CDR3: CSVDGQGFYEQYF
size: few; length: 13; V: TRBV7-7; D: .; J: TRBJ2-1; DNA: TGTGCTAGCAGCGTAGGTGGGAAGGGGGAGCAGTTCTTC; CDR3: CASSVGGKGEQFF